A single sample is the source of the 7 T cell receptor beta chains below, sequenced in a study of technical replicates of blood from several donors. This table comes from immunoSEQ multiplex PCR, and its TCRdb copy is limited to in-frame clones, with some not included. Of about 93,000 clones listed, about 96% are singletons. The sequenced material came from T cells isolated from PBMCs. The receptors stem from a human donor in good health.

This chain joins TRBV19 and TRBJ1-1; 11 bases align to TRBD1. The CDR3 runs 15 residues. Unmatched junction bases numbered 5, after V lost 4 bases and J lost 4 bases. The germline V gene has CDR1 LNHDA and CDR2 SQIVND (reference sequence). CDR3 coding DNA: TGTGCCAGTAGTAGGGGGACAGGGGGGACCACTGAAGCTTTCTTT. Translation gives CASSRGTGGTTEAFF.

The CDR3 protein is CASRWGREGTDTQYF. CDR3 sequence (DNA): TGTGCCAGCAGATGGGGTAGGGAGGGCACAGATACGCAGTATTTT. This rearrangement joins TRBV5-6 to TRBJ2-3, with D possibly being TRBD2 (6 bases). The V and J ends lost 5 bases and 1 base respectively, with 14 bases between them. In germline, CDR1 is SGHDT, CDR2 YYEEEE. The CDR3 length is 15 residues.

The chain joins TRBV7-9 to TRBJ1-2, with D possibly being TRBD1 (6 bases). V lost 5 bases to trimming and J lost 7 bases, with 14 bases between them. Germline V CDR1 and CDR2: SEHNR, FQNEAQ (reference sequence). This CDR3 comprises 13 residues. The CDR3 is CASSGAGGSGYTF. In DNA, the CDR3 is TGTGCCAGCAGCGGTGCGGGGGGCAGTGGCTACACCTTC. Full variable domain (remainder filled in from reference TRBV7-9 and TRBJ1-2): DTGVSQNPRHKITKRGQNVTFRCDPISEHNRLYWYRQTLGQGPEFLTYFQNEAQLEKSRLLSDRFSAERPKGSFSTLEIQRTEQGDSAMYLCASSGAGGSGYTFGSGTRLTVV.

Here the CDR3 DNA reads TGTGCCAGCAGTAATGACGGGTTGAACGCTAACTATGGCTACACCTTC. Amino acids: CASSNDGLNANYGYTF. The V call is TRBV6-6, the J call TRBJ1-2; no reliable D call. This CDR3 has 16 amino acids. Germline V gives CDR1 MNHNY, CDR2 SVGAGI (reference sequence). The V end was cut by 5 bases, the J end by 0 bases, with 16 bases between.

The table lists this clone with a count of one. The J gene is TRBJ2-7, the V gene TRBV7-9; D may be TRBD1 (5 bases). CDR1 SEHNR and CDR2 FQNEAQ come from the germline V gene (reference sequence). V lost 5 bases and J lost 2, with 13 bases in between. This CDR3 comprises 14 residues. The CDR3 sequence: CASSKAARAYEQYF. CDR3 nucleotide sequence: TGTGCCAGCAGCAAGGCCGCCAGGGCCTACGAGCAGTACTTC.

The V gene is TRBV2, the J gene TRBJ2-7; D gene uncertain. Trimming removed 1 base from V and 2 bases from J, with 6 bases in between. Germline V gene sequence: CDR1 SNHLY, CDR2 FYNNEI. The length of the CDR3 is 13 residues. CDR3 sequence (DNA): TGTGCCAGCAGTGAAGTCGGAGCCTACGAGCAGTACTTC. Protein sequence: CASSEVGAYEQYF. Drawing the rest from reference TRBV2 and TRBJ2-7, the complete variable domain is EPEVTQTPSHQVTQMGQEVILRCVPISNHLYFYWYRQILGQKVEFLVSFYNNEISEKSEIFDDQFSVERPDGSNFTLKIRSTKLEDSAMYFCASSEVGAYEQYFGPGTRLTVT.

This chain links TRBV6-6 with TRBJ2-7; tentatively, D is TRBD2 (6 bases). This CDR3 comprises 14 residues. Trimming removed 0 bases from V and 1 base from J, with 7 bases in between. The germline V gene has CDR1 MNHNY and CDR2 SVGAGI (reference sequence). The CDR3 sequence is CASSYSGLSYEQYF. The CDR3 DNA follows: TGTGCCAGCAGTTACTCGGGACTGTCCTACGAGCAGTACTTC.